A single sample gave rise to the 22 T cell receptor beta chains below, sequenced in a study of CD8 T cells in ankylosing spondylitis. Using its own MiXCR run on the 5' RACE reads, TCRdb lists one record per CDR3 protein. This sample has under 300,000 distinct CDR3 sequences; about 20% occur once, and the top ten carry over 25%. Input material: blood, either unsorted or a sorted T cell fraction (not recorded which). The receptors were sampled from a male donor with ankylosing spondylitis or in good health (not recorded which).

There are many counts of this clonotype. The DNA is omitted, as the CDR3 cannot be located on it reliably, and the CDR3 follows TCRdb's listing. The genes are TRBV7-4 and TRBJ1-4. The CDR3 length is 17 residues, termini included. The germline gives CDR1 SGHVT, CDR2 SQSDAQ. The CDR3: CASSLRAVATNEKLFFF.

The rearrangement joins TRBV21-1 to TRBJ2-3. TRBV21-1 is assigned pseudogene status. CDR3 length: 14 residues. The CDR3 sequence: CASSKGGGTDTQYF. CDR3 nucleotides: TGTGCCAGCAGCAAAGGAGGCGGCACAGATACGCAGTATTTT.

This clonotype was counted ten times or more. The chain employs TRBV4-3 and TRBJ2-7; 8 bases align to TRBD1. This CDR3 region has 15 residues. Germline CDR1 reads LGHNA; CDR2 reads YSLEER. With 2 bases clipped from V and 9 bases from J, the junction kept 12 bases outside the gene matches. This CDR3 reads CASSQRRDRLVGQYF. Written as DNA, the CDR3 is TGCGCCAGCAGCCAACGCCGGGACAGGCTAGTCGGGCAGTACTTC.

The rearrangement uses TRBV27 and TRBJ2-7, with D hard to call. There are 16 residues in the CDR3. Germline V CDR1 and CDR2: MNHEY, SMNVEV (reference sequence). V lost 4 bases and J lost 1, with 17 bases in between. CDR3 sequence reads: CASSSPIATGSYEQYF. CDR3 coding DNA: TGTGCCAGCAGTTCTCCCATCGCGACGGGTTCCTACGAGCAGTACTTC.

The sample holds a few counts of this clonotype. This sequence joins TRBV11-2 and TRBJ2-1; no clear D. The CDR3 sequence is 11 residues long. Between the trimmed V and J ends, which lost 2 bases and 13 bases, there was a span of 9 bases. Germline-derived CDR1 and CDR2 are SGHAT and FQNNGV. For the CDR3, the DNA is TGTGCCAGCAGCTTAAGGGCTGGACAGTTCTTC. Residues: CASSLRAGQFF. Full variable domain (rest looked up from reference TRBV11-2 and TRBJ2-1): EAGVAQSPRYKIIEKRQSVAFWCNPISGHATLYWYQQILGQGPKLLIQFQNNGVVDDSQLPKDRFSAERLKGVDSTLKIQPAKLEDSAVYLCASSLRAGQFFGPGTRLTVL.

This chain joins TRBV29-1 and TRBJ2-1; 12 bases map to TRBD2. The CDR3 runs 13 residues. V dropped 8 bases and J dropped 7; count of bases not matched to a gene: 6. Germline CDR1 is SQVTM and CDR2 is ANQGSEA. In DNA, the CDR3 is TGCAGCCCCAGACTAGCGGGAGCTAATGAGCAGTTCTTC. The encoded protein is CSPRLAGANEQFF.

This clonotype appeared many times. The CDR3 here is CASSPIPGSTEAFF. The CDR3 region has the DNA TGCGCCAGCAGCCCGATTCCGGGGAGCACTGAAGCTTTCTTT. This sequence joins TRBV4-1 and TRBJ1-1; D ambiguous. The CDR3 has 14 residues. Germline V gives CDR1 MGHRA, CDR2 YSYEKL. Trimming removed 4 bases at V and 4 bases at J, with 13 bases between.

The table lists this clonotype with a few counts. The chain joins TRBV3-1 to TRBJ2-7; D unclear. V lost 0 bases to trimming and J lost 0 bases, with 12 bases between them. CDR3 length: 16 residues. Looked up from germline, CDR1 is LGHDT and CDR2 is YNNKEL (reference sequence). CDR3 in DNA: TGTGCCAGCAGCCAAGATTACGGGCGGCGCTCCTACGAGCAGTACTTC. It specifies CASSQDYGRRSYEQYF.

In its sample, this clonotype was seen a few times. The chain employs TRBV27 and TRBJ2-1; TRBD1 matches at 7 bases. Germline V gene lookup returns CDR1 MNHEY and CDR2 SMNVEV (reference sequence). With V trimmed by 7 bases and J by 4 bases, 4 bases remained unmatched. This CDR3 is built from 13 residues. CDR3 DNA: TGTGCCAGCATTTCGACAGGGTACAATGAGCAGTTCTTC. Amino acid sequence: CASISTGYNEQFF.

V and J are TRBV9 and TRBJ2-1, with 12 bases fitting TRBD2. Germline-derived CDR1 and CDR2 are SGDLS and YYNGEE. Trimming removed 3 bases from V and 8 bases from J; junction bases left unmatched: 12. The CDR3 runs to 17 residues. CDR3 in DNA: TGTGCCAGCAGCGCTAGCGGGAGGGCCGAAGCTGGCTATGAGCAGTTCTTC. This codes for CASSASGRAEAGYEQFF.

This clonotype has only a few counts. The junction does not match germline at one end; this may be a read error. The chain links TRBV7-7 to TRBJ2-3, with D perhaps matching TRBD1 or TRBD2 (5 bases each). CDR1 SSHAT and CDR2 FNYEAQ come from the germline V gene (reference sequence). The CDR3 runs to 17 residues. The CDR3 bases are TGTGCTAGCAGCCAGGGCCCACTAGGGGAGCACACAGATACGCAGTATTTT. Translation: CASSQGPLGEHTDTQYF.

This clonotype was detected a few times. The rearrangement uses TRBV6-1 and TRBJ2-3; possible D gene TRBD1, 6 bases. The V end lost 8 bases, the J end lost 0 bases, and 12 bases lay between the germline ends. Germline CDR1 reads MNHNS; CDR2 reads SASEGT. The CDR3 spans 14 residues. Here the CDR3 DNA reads TGTGCCAGCTCCGGGACACTTAGCACAGATACGCAGTATTTT. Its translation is CASSGTLSTDTQYF.

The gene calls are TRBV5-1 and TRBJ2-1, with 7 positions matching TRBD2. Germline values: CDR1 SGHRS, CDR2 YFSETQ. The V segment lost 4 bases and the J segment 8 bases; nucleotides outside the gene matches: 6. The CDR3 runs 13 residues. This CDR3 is CASSAGAGDEQFF. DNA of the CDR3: TGCGCCAGCAGCGCGGGAGCTGGGGATGAGCAGTTCTTC.

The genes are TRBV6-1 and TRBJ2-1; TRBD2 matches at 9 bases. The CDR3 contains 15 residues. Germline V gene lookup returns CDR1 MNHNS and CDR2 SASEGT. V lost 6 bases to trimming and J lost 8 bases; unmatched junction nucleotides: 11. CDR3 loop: CASREPAGGNDEQFF. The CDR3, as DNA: TGTGCCAGCAGGGAACCGGCGGGAGGGAACGATGAGCAGTTCTTC.

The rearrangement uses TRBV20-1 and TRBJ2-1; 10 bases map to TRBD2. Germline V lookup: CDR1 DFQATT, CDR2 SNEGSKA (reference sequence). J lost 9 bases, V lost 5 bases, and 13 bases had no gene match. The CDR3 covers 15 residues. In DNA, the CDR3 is TGCAGTGCTCCCTATCCCCTAGCGGGAGATGGTGAGCAGTTCTTC. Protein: CSAPYPLAGDGEQFF.

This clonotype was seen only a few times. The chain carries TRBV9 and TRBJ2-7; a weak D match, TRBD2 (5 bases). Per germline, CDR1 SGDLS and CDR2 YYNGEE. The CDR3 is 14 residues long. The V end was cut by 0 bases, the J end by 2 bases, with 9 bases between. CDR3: CASSVVIAPYEQYF. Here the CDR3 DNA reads TGTGCCAGCAGCGTAGTGATAGCGCCCTACGAGCAGTACTTC.

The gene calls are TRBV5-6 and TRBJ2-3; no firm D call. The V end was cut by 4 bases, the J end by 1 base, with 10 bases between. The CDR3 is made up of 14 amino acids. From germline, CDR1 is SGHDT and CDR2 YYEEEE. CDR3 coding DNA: TGTGCCAGCAGCCAACCGGTGGGCACAGATACGCAGTATTTT. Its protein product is CASSQPVGTDTQYF.

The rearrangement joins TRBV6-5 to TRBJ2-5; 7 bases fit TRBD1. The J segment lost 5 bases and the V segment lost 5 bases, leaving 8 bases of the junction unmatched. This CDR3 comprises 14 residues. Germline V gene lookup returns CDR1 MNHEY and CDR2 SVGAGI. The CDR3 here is CASSHRGRGETQYF. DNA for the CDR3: TGTGCCAGCAGTCACCGGGGCAGGGGGGAGACCCAGTACTTC.

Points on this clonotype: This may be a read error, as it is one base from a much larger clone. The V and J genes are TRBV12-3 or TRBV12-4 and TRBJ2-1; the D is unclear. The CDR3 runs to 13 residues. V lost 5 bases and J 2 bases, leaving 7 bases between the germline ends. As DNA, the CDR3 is TGTGCCAGCAGTGATGGGACCTACAATGAGCAGTTCTTC. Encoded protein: CASSDGTYNEQFF.

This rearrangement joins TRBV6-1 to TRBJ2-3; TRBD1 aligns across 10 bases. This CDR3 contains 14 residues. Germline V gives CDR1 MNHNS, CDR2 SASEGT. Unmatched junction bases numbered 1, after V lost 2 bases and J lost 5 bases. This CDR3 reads CASSEWDRGDTQYF. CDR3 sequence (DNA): TGTGCCAGCAGTGAATGGGACAGGGGAGATACGCAGTATTTT.

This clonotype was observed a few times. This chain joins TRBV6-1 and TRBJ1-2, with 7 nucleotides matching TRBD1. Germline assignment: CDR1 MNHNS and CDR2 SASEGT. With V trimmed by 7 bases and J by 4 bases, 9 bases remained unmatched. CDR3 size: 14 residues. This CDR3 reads CASTGPDRSYGYTF. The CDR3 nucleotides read TGTGCCAGCACTGGCCCGGACAGGTCCTATGGCTACACCTTC.

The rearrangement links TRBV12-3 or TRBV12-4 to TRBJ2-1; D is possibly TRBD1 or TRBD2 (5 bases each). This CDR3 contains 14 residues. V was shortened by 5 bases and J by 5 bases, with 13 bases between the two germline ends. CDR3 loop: CASSVRDVNNEQFF. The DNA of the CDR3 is TGTGCCAGCAGTGTCCGGGACGTTAACAATGAGCAGTTCTTC.